The 30 T cell receptor beta chains given below trace back to one sample, sequenced in a study of control samples from healthy donors and cancer patients. Produced via immunoSEQ multiplex PCR; TCRdb's table is partial and in-frame only. The sample carries around 20,000 clones, roughly 80% recorded once. The material sequenced was PBMCs. These receptors originate from a man at least 80 years old with head and neck cancer.

This chain uses TRBV5-4 with TRBJ2-5; possibly TRBD1 for D (6 bases). Trimming pared 0 bases from V and 5 bases from J, leaving 11 bases between. The CDR3 is 14 residues long. CDR1 is SGHNT, CDR2 YYREEE, per germline (reference sequence). CDR3 coding DNA: TGTGCCAGCAGCTTGGAACAGGGACGCGAGACCCAGTACTTC. Its protein is CASSLEQGRETQYF.

This chain uses TRBV7-9 with TRBJ2-3, with D possibly being TRBD1 (6 bases). The length of the CDR3 is 14 residues. V lost 9 bases to trimming and J lost 5 bases, with 18 bases between them. The germline CDR1 and CDR2 sequences are SEHNR and FQNEAQ (reference sequence). The CDR3 DNA sequence: TGTGCCAGTGCAACCCATTCAGGGGAAGATACGCAGTATTTT. Residues: CASATHSGEDTQYF. The complete variable domain, with remaining parts taken from reference TRBV7-9 and TRBJ2-3, reads DTGVSQNPRHKITKRGQNVTFRCDPISEHNRLYWYRQTLGQGPEFLTYFQNEAQLEKSRLLSDRFSAERPKGSFSTLEIQRTEQGDSAMYLCASATHSGEDTQYFGPGTRLTVL.

The gene calls are TRBV27 and TRBJ2-3; D is ambiguous. Germline CDR1 and CDR2: MNHEY and SMNVEV (reference sequence). V lost 7 bases and J 0 bases, leaving 14 bases between the germline ends. The CDR3 totals 15 residues. The CDR3 sequence: CASTPWGVSTDTQYF. The CDR3 region has the DNA TGTGCCAGCACCCCGTGGGGTGTTAGCACAGATACGCAGTATTTT.

The rearrangement links TRBV5-1 to TRBJ1-2, with D perhaps matching TRBD1 (5 bases). Between the trimmed V and J ends, which lost 0 bases and 7 bases, there was a span of 10 bases. The CDR3 is made up of 13 amino acids. In germline, CDR1 is SGHRS, CDR2 YFSETQ. The CDR3 here is CASSLEQGVGYTF. CDR3 nucleotides: TGCGCCAGCAGCTTGGAGCAGGGCGTTGGCTACACCTTC.

This chain links TRBV9 with TRBJ1-2, with unresolved D. Germline values: CDR1 SGDLS, CDR2 YYNGEE. The CDR3 spans 15 residues. The V end lost 2 bases, the J end lost 3 bases, and 14 bases lay between the germline ends. The CDR3 here is CASSVVPGGDYGYTF. CDR3 nucleotide sequence: TGTGCCAGCAGCGTGGTCCCGGGAGGCGACTATGGCTACACCTTC.

This clone has more than one count but fewer than ten. The CDR3 DNA reads as TGCGCCAGCAGCTTCGAAGGAACAGATACGCAGTATTTT. Its protein is CASSFEGTDTQYF. The chain combines TRBV5-1 with TRBJ2-3, with D uncertain. Germline-derived CDR1 and CDR2 are SGHRS and YFSETQ. Trimming shortened V by 2 bases and J by 3 bases, and 7 bases separated the two germline ends. The CDR3 contains 13 residues.

The chain carries TRBV6-6 and TRBJ1-5; D possibly corresponds to TRBD1 (5 bases). Looked up from germline, CDR1 is MNHNY and CDR2 is SVGAGI (reference sequence). Trimming pared 4 bases from V and 1 base from J, leaving 14 bases between. This CDR3 spans 16 amino acids. The CDR3 bases are TGTGCCAGCAGTTTTGAACAGGTTTCGAGCAATCAGCCCCAGCATTTT. Its protein product is CASSFEQVSSNQPQHF.

The CDR3 here is CAWSSRSANTGELFF. CDR3 in DNA: TGTGCCTGGAGTTCCCGGTCAGCGAACACCGGGGAGCTGTTTTTT. The chain joins TRBV30 to TRBJ2-2, with D uncertain. CDR1 is GTSNPN and CDR2 is SVGIG in the germline V gene (reference sequence). The V and J ends lost 2 bases and 0 bases respectively, with 10 bases between them. The CDR3 is 15 residues long.

There are a few counts of this clone. The chain combines TRBV30 with TRBJ1-2; 10 nucleotides align to TRBD1. Germline V gives CDR1 GTSNPN, CDR2 SVGIG (reference sequence). V gave up 1 base and J gave up 8 bases; unmatched junction bases: 4. The CDR3 is 13 amino acids. This chain's CDR3 is CAWSGGQGLGYTF. The CDR3 coding sequence is TGTGCCTGGAGTGGGGGACAGGGGCTCGGCTACACCTTC.

V and J are TRBV25-1 and TRBJ2-5, with 9 bases lining up with TRBD2. J was trimmed by 2 bases and V by 6 bases; bases with no gene match: 4. The CDR3 has 14 residues. CDR1 is MGHDK, CDR2 SYGVNS, per germline. CDR3: CASRFSGGQETQYF. As DNA, the CDR3 is TGTGCCAGCAGATTCAGCGGGGGGCAAGAGACCCAGTACTTC.

This sequence joins TRBV19 and TRBJ2-1; tentatively, D is TRBD1 (6 bases). V lost 4 bases to trimming and J lost 4 bases, with 14 bases between them. The length of the CDR3 is 15 residues. Germline loops: CDR1 LNHDA, CDR2 SQIVND (reference sequence). CDR3 coding DNA: TGTGCCAGTAGTACCCAGGGACAATCGTACAATGAGCAGTTCTTC. Its protein is CASSTQGQSYNEQFF.

V and J are TRBV7-2 and TRBJ1-2; D unclear. Germline V CDR1 and CDR2: SGHTA, FQGNSA. This CDR3 spans 14 amino acids. V gave up 5 bases and J gave up 4 bases, with 14 bases separating them. The CDR3 sequence is CASSPLGNFYGYTF. In DNA, the CDR3 is TGTGCCAGCAGCCCCCTGGGGAACTTCTATGGCTACACCTTC.

The chain carries TRBV18 and TRBJ2-2, with D unclear. The CDR3 contains 16 residues. V lost 3 bases, J lost 0 bases, and 11 bases lay in between. In germline, CDR1 is KGHSH, CDR2 LQKENI. CDR3 sequence: CASSPLRWANTGELFF. DNA for the CDR3: TGTGCCAGCTCACCGCTCCGGTGGGCGAACACCGGGGAGCTGTTTTTT. The full variable domain, its missing parts supplied by reference TRBV18 and TRBJ2-2, is NAGVMQNPRHLVRRRGQEARLRCSPMKGHSHVYWYRQLPEEGLKFMVYLQKENIIDESGMPKERFSAEFPKEGPSILRIQQVVRGDSAAYFCASSPLRWANTGELFFGEGSRLTVL.

This chain connects TRBV24-1 to TRBJ2-2; 7 nucleotides agree with TRBD1. The germline V gene has CDR1 KGHDR and CDR2 SFDVKD. The CDR3 spans 15 residues. The junction had 11 bases not matched to a gene; V was cut back by 8 bases and J by 6 bases. CDR3 nucleotides: TGTGCCACCACCCCCACAGGGGATTTCTCCGGGGAGCTGTTTTTT. Protein: CATTPTGDFSGELFF.

The rearrangement links TRBV30 to TRBJ2-7, with D tentatively TRBD1 (5 bases). CDR1 and CDR2 (germline): GTSNPN, SVGIG (reference sequence). The CDR3 is 14 amino acids. V lost 0 bases, J lost 3 bases, and 12 bases lay in between. The CDR3 DNA sequence: TGTGCCTGGAGTGTATTACAGGTAAACTACGAGCAGTACTTC. Residues: CAWSVLQVNYEQYF.

This rearrangement joins TRBV2 to TRBJ2-5; a weak D match, TRBD2 (6 bases). This CDR3 has 13 residues. V lost 11 bases to trimming and J lost 4 bases, with 17 bases between them. From germline, CDR1 is SNHLY and CDR2 FYNNEI. CDR3 sequence reads: CASQEGPGETQYF. The CDR3 DNA sequence: TGTGCCTCCCAGGAGGGGCCCGGAGAGACCCAGTACTTC.

The genes are TRBV7-9 and TRBJ2-5; 9 bases match TRBD1. This CDR3 has 18 amino acids. CDR1 SEHNR and CDR2 FQNEAQ come from the germline V gene (reference sequence). V was clipped by 4 bases and J by 2 bases; unmatched bases: 14. Here the CDR3 DNA reads TGTGCCAGCAGCTCCAGTCCCGGGACAGGGTGGTTACAAGAGACCCAGTACTTC. It yields the protein CASSSSPGTGWLQETQYF. Full variable domain (remainder filled in from reference TRBV7-9 and TRBJ2-5): DTGVSQNPRHKITKRGQNVTFRCDPISEHNRLYWYRQTLGQGPEFLTYFQNEAQLEKSRLLSDRFSAERPKGSFSTLEIQRTEQGDSAMYLCASSSSPGTGWLQETQYFGPGTRLLVL.

This clone was detected a few times. The V and J genes are TRBV9 and TRBJ1-1; a possible D gene is TRBD1 (6 bases). Trimming removed 4 bases from V and 1 base from J, with 8 bases in between. The V gene's germline CDR1 is SGDLS and CDR2 YYNGEE. The CDR3 spans 13 residues. CDR3 amino acids: CASSKGQNTEAFF. CDR3 sequence (DNA): TGTGCCAGCAGCAAGGGACAGAACACTGAAGCTTTCTTT.

J is TRBJ2-7 and V is TRBV12-3 or TRBV12-4, with unresolved D. There are 12 residues in the CDR3. V lost 4 bases, J lost 2 bases, and 6 bases lay in between. CDR3 loop: CASSSFTYEQYF. Here the CDR3 DNA reads TGTGCCAGCAGTTCCTTCACCTACGAGCAGTACTTC.

CDR3 DNA: TGTGCCAGCAGCTTGGGGGGGGCTGGTACTGAAGCTTTCTTT. It encodes CASSLGGAGTEAFF. The chain recombines TRBV5-6 with TRBJ1-1, with D possibly being TRBD1 (6 bases). Trimming cost V 0 bases and J 5 bases, with 11 bases left between them. There are 14 residues in the CDR3. Germline assignment: CDR1 SGHDT and CDR2 YYEEEE.

This chain connects TRBV10-2 to TRBJ1-2; 9 positions match TRBD1. There are 15 residues in the CDR3. V dropped 0 bases and J dropped 7; count of bases not matched to a gene: 6. Looked up from germline, CDR1 is WSHSY and CDR2 is SAAADI. The CDR3 bases are TGCGCCAGCAGTGAGTCGTGGGGACAGGGTGTTGGCTACACCTTC. Its translation is CASSESWGQGVGYTF.

The J gene is TRBJ1-1, the V gene TRBV7-6; D remains unclear. Germline CDR1 and CDR2: SGHVS and FNYEAQ. The ends were cut back, 1 base at V and 0 bases at J, with 9 bases in the middle. The CDR3 is 15 amino acids. CDR3 sequence reads: CASSLDPGLNTEAFF. The CDR3 nucleotides read TGTGCCAGCAGCTTAGACCCAGGTTTGAACACTGAAGCTTTCTTT.

CDR3 loop: CASSYSKEPNYGYTF. DNA for the CDR3: TGTGCCAGCAGTTACTCCAAGGAGCCGAACTATGGCTACACCTTC. The chain carries TRBV6-5 and TRBJ1-2; D gene uncertain. Germline V gene sequence: CDR1 MNHEY, CDR2 SVGAGI. V lost 0 bases, J lost 2 bases, and 10 bases lay in between. The CDR3 has 15 amino acids.

This CDR3 is CASSNRMGGATGELFF. DNA of the CDR3: TGTGCCAGCAGCAATCGAATGGGGGGGGCCACCGGGGAGCTGTTTTTT. This chain links TRBV3-1 (or the pseudogene TRBV3-2) with TRBJ2-2; D is perhaps TRBD2 (7 bases). Germline CDR1 LGHDT, CDR2 YNNKEL (reference sequence). Trimming pared 5 bases from V and 4 bases from J, leaving 17 bases between. The CDR3 is 16 residues long.

The chain couples TRBV7-9 to TRBJ2-7; D is possibly TRBD1 or TRBD2 (5 bases each). Deletions cut 1 base from V and 0 bases from J, with 13 bases between. The CDR3 contains 16 residues. Per germline, CDR1 SEHNR and CDR2 FQNEAQ (reference sequence). CDR3 coding DNA: TGTGCCAGCAGCTTAGAGGTTTTCGGGGCCTCCTACGAGCAGTACTTC. It codes for CASSLEVFGASYEQYF.

J is TRBJ2-6 and V is TRBV7-9; D is unresolved. Trimming took 3 bases from V and 0 from J, leaving 12 bases between them. Germline V CDR1 and CDR2: SEHNR, FQNEAQ (reference sequence). This CDR3 has 17 residues. Written as DNA, the CDR3 is TGTGCCAGCAGCTTGTTATTCACTTCCTCTGGGGCCAACGTCCTGACTTTC. Translated: CASSLLFTSSGANVLTF.

The chain recombines TRBV10-1 with TRBJ2-1; D possibly corresponds to TRBD2 (6 bases). Germline V CDR1 and CDR2: WNHNN, SYGVQD (reference sequence). V was clipped by 4 bases and J by 4 bases, with 8 bases between them. CDR3 size: 13 residues. The CDR3 reads CASSGGLYNEQFF. CDR3 DNA sequence: TGCGCCAGCAGTGGGGGACTGTACAATGAGCAGTTCTTC.

This sequence joins TRBV27 and TRBJ2-7; 15 positions match TRBD2. The length of the CDR3 is 17 residues. Unmatched junction bases numbered 7, after V lost 2 bases and J lost 5 bases. Germline lookup yields CDR1 MNHEY and CDR2 SMNVEV (reference sequence). The CDR3 protein is CASSLGLAGGPADEQYF. DNA for the CDR3: TGTGCCAGCAGTTTAGGACTAGCGGGAGGGCCAGCAGACGAGCAGTACTTC.

The gene calls are TRBV30 and TRBJ2-5; 8 bases agree with TRBD2. This CDR3 is built from 14 residues. V lost 7 bases, J lost 0 bases, and 7 bases stayed unmatched. Germline-derived CDR1 and CDR2 are GTSNPN and SVGIG (reference sequence). The CDR3 bases are TGTGCCTTTAAGCGGGGGATACACCAAGAGACCCAGTACTTC. Its translation is CAFKRGIHQETQYF.

The chain has TRBV19 and TRBJ2-1, with D maybe TRBD1 (5 bases). Deletions cut 3 bases from V and 3 bases from J, with 6 bases between. This CDR3 is 13 amino acids long. Germline V lookup: CDR1 LNHDA, CDR2 SQIVND (reference sequence). The CDR3 loop is CASSMTVYNEQFF. Written as DNA, the CDR3 is TGTGCCAGTAGTATGACAGTCTACAATGAGCAGTTCTTC.